This T cell receptor beta chain was observed in a study of blood T cells in healthy people across ages. This clonotype was counted at least ten times. The CDR3 totals 11 residues. V lost 7 bases to trimming and J lost 5 bases, with 6 bases between them. Using a J-beta primer mix together with a sample-barcoded 5' primer, a second PCR was run for roughly 6 to 11 cycles. MiXCR, applied by TCRdb to the 5' RACE reads, yields one record per CDR3 protein. The data contain about 650,000 distinct CDR3 sequences, 32% of them singletons. Source material: blood. The J gene is TRBJ2-1, the V gene TRBV12-3 or TRBV12-4; D is undetermined. This TCR came from a woman of 80 years or more in good health. The CDR3 loop is CASNQNNEQFF. CDR3 bases: TGTGCCAGCAACCAGAACAATGAGCAGTTCTTC.